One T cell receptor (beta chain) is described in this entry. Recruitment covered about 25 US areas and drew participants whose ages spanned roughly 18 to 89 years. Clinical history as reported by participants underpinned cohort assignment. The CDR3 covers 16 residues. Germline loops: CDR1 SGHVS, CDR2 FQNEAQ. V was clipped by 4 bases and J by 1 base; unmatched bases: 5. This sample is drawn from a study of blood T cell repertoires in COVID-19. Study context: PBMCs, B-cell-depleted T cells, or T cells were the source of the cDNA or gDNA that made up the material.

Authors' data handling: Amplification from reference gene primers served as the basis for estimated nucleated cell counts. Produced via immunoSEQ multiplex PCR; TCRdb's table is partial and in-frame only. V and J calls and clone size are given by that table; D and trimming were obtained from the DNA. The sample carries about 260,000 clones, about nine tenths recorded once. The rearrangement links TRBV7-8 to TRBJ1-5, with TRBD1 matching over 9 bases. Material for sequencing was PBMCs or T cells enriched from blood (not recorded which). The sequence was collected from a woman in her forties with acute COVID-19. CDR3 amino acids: CASSSRQGDSNQPQHF. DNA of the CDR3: TGTGCCAGCAGCTCTAGACAGGGGGACAGCAATCAGCCCCAGCATTTT.